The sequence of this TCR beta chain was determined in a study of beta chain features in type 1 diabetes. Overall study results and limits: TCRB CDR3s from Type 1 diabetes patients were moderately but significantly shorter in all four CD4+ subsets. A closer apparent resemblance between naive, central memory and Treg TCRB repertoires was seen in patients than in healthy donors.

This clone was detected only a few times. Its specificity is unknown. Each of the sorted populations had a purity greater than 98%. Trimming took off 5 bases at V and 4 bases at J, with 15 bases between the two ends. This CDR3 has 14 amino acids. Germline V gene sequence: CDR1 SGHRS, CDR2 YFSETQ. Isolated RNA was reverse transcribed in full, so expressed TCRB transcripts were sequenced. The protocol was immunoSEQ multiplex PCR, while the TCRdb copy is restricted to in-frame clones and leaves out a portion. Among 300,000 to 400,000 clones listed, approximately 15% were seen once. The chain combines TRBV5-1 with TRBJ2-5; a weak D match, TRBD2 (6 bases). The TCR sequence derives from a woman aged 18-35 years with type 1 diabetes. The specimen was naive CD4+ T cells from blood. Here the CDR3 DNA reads TGCGCCAGCAGAAGTCGGGAGCGGTTAGAGACCCAGTACTTC. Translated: CASRSRERLETQYF. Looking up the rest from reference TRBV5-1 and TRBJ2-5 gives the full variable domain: KAGVTQTPRYLIKTRGQQVTLSCSPISGHRSVSWYQQTPGQGLQFLFEYFSETQRNKGNFPGRFSGRQFSNSRSEMNVSTLELGDSALYLCASRSRERLETQYFGPGTRLLVL.